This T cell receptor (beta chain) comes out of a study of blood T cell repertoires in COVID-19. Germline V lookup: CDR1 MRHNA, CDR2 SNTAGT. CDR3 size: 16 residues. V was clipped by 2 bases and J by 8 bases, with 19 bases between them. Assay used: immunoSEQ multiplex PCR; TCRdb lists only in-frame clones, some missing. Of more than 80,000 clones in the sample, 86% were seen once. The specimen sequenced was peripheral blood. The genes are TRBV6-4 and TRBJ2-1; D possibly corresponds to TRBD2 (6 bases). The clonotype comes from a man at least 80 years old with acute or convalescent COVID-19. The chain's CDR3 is CASSDEGRRGRDEQFF. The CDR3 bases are TGTGCCAGCAGTGACGAAGGGAGGAGGGGTCGAGATGAGCAGTTCTTC.